This T cell receptor (beta chain) derives from a study of blood T cells in healthy people across ages. Together with a sample-barcoded 5' primer, a J-beta primer mix was included in a second PCR lasting about 6 to 12 cycles. Every single cDNA molecule received a tag from a template-switch adaptor with 12 random nucleotides. TCRdb processed the 5' RACE reads anew with MiXCR; each CDR3 protein has one entry. The top ten clones hold approximately 10% of a sample with roughly 1.6 million distinct CDR3 sequences, approximately 32% of them seen once. Of note for this clonotype: The antigen remains undetermined. At one of its ends the junction is not consistent with the germline gene, which may arise from a read error.

Per germline, CDR1 MNHEY and CDR2 SMNVEV (reference sequence). The CDR3 spans 15 residues. Findings and caveats of the study: Per million T cells, the diversity of TCR beta decreased roughly linearly as age advanced.

Sequencing was performed on blood. V is TRBV27 and J is TRBJ2-1, with 7 bases that match TRBD2. This receptor was identified in a woman under 40 in good health. CDR3 in amino acids: CASSFQGGSYDEQFF. CDR3 bases: TGTGCCAGCAGTTTCCAAGGCGGGAGCTACGATGAGCAGTTCTTC.